These 10 T cell receptor beta chains share one sample of origin, sequenced in a study of blood T cells in healthy people across ages. Primed by a sample-barcoded 5' primer and a J-beta primer mix, a second PCR proceeded for about 7 to 11 cycles. TCRdb used MiXCR to reprocess the 5' RACE reads, holding one entry per CDR3 protein. Here the sample spans 1.5 million to 2 million distinct CDR3 sequences, about 39% being singletons. Sequencing used blood. The receptor source for this set is a human donor in good health.

This clonotype was observed a handful of times. The V gene is TRBV5-1, the J gene TRBJ1-5; D remains ambiguous. The V end was cut by 0 bases, the J end by 3 bases, with 10 bases between. In germline, CDR1 is SGHRS, CDR2 YFSETQ. The CDR3 covers 15 residues. CDR3 sequence (DNA): TGCGCCAGCAGCTTGGGGCCCGGTACCAATCAGCCCCAGCATTTT. As protein: CASSLGPGTNQPQHF.

The chain carries TRBV14 and TRBJ2-1; D possibly corresponds to TRBD2 (5 bases). CDR3 size: 15 residues. Germline CDR1 SGHDN, CDR2 FVKESK. Deletions cut 3 bases from V and 0 bases from J, with 9 bases between. CDR3: CASSHGRDSYNEQFF. As DNA, the CDR3 is TGTGCCAGCAGCCACGGACGGGACTCCTACAATGAGCAGTTCTTC.

This clonotype was seen more than once but under ten times. The chain employs TRBV14 and TRBJ2-7; no definite D call. Germline loops: CDR1 SGHDN, CDR2 FVKESK. V was shortened by 0 bases and J by 5 bases, with 5 bases between the two germline ends. CDR3 size: 12 residues. In nucleotides, the CDR3 is TGTGCCAGCAGCCAAGAAGTCCACGAGCAGTACTTC. Residues: CASSQEVHEQYF.

This clonotype was counted between two and nine times. This chain connects TRBV11-3 to TRBJ1-6, with no clear D. The CDR3 has 13 residues. Germline lookup yields CDR1 SGHNT and CDR2 YENEEA. V was trimmed by 9 bases and J by 6 bases, leaving 12 bases between them. The CDR3 reads CASTDELNSPLHF. The CDR3 DNA reads as TGTGCCAGTACAGACGAACTTAATTCACCCCTCCACTTT.

A note on this clonotype: This clone may be a read error of a much larger clone one base away. The J gene is TRBJ2-5, the V gene TRBV2, with D perhaps matching TRBD1 or TRBD2 (5 bases each). CDR3 size: 11 residues. V was clipped by 8 bases and J by 11 bases, with 15 bases between them. The germline gives CDR1 SNHLY, CDR2 FYNNEI. The CDR3 bases are TGTGCCAGCCAGGGAGTCAATGAGCAGTACTTC. The encoded protein is CASQGVNEQYF.

The chain is built from TRBV11-2 and TRBJ2-1; tentatively, D is TRBD2 (6 bases). CDR1 SGHAT and CDR2 FQNNGV come from the germline V gene. The CDR3 is made up of 14 amino acids. Trimming took off 4 bases at V and 7 bases at J, with 14 bases between the two ends. The CDR3 loop is CASSSERTTNEQFF. CDR3 DNA: TGTGCCAGCAGCTCCGAAAGGACTACTAATGAGCAGTTCTTC.

This clonotype was recorded a few times. CDR3 nucleotides: TGCGCCAGCAAGCGAACAGGGGAACGAGACGAGCAGTACTTC. Its translation is CASKRTGERDEQYF. The chain links TRBV5-1 to TRBJ2-4; the match to TRBD1 covers 7 bases. The better agreement between TRBJ2-7 and the DNA end casts doubt on the J call. From germline, CDR1 is SGHRS and CDR2 YFSETQ. The CDR3 is 14 amino acids.

J is TRBJ1-5 and V is TRBV29-1; TRBD1 might be the D (5 bases). CDR1 is SQVTM, CDR2 ANQGSEA, per germline. The CDR3 has 13 residues. Trimming took off 4 bases at V and 7 bases at J, with 14 bases between the two ends. The CDR3 spells CSVAPGPSQPQHF. CDR3 coding DNA: TGCAGCGTTGCCCCGGGACCGTCACAGCCCCAGCATTTT.

This chain connects TRBV7-2 to TRBJ2-3; D ambiguous. This CDR3 spans 15 amino acids. Germline V gene sequence: CDR1 SGHTA, CDR2 FQGNSA. Trimming took off 2 bases at V and 4 bases at J, with 13 bases between the two ends. In nucleotides, the CDR3 is TGTGCCAGCAGCTTAAGCCCCGGACGGTCAGATACGCAGTATTTT. Encoded protein: CASSLSPGRSDTQYF.

This clonotype has just a few counts. The J gene is TRBJ2-5, the V gene TRBV20-1, with D possibly being TRBD1 or TRBD2 (6 bases each). Germline CDR1 DFQATT, CDR2 SNEGSKA (reference sequence). The CDR3 has 14 amino acids. The ends were cut back, 3 bases at V and 11 bases at J, with 22 bases in the middle. The CDR3 loop is CSASISGALNEQYF. CDR3 nucleotide sequence: TGCAGTGCTAGTATCTCGGGGGCCTTAAATGAGCAGTACTTC.